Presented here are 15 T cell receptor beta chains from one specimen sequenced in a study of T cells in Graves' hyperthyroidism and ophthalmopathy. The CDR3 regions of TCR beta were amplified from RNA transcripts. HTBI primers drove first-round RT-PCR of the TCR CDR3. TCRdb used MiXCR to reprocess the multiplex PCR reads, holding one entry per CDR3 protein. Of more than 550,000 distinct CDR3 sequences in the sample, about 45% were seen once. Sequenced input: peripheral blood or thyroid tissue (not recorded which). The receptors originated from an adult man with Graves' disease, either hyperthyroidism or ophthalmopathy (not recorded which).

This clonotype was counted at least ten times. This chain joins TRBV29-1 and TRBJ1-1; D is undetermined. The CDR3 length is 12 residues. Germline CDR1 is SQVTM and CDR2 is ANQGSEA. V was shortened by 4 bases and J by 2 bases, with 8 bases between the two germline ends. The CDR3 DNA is TGCAGCGTTGTGCCGGGAAACACTGAAGCTTTCTTT. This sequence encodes CSVVPGNTEAFF.

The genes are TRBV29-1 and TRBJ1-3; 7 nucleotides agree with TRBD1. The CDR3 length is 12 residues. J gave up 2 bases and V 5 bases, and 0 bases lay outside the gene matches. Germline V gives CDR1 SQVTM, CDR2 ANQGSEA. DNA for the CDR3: TGCAGCGTTACAGGGGCTGGAAACACCATATATTTT. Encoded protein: CSVTGAGNTIYF.

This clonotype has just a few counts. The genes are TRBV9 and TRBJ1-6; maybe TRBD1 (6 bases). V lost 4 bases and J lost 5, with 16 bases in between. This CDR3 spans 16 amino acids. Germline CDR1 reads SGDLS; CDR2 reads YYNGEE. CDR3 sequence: CASSLTRTVNNSPLHF. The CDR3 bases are TGTGCCAGCAGCTTAACCCGGACAGTTAATAATTCACCCCTCCACTTT.

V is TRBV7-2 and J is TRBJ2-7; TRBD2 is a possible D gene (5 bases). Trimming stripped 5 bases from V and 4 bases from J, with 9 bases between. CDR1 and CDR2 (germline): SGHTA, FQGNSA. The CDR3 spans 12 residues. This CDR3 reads CASSPGYYEQYF. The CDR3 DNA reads TGTGCCAGCAGCCCGGGATATTACGAGCAGTACTTC.

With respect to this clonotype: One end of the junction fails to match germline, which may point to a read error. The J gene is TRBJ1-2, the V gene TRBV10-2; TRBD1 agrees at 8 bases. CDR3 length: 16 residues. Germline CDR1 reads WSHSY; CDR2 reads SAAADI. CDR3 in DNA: TGTGCCAGCAGCTTAGAACGGTTGACAGGGGCAGATGGCTACACCTTC. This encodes CASSLERLTGADGYTF.

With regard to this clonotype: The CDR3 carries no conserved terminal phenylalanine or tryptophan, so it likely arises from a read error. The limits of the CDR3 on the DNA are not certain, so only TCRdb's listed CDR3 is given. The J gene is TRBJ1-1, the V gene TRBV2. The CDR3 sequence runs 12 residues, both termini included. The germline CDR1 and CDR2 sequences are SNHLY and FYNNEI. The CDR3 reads CASSGMDRTPYS.

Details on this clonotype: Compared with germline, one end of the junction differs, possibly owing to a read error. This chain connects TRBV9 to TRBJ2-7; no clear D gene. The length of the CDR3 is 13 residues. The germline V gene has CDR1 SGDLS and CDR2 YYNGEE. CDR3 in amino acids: CASSQVVSYEQYF. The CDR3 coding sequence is TGCGCCAGCAGCCAAGTGGTCTCCTACGAGCAGTACTTC. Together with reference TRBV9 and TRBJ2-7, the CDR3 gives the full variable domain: DSGVTQTPKHLITATGQRVTLRCSPRSGDLSVYWYQQSLDQGLQFLIQYYNGEERAKGNILERFSAQQFPDLHSELNLSSLELGDSALYFCASSQVVSYEQYFGPGTRLTVT.

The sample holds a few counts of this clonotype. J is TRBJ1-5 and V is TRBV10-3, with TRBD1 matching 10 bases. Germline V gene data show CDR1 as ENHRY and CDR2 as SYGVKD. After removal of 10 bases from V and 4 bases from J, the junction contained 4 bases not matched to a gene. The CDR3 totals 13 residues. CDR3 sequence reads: CATQGQGNQPQHF. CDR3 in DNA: TGTGCCACCCAGGGACAGGGGAATCAGCCCCAGCATTTT.

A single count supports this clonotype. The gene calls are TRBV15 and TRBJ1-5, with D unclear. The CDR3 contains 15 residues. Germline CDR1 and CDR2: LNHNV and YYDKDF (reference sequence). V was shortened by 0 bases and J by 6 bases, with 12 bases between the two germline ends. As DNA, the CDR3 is TGTGCCACCAGCAGAGATAGGGTGGCGGGTCAGCCCCAGCATTTT. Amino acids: CATSRDRVAGQPQHF. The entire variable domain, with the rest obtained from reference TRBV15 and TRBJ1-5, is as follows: DAMVIQNPRYQVTQFGKPVTLSCSQTLNHNVMYWYQQKSSQAPKLLFHYYDKDFNNEADTPDNFQSRRPNTSFCFLDIRSPGLGDTAMYLCATSRDRVAGQPQHFGDGTRLSIL.

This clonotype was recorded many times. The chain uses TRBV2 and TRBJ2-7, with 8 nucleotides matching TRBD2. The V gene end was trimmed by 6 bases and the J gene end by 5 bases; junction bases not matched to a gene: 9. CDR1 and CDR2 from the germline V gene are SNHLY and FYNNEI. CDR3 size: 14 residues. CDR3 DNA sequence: TGTGCCAGCAGAATAGCGGGACAAAGACACGAGCAGTACTTC. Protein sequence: CASRIAGQRHEQYF.

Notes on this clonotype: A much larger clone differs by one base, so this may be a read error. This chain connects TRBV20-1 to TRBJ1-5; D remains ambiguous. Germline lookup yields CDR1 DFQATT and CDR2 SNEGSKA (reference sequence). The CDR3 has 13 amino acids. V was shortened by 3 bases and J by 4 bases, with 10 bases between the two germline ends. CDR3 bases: TGCAGTGCTAGGGCTAAACCAAATCAGCCCCAGCATTTT. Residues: CSARAKPNQPQHF.

The CDR3 DNA sequence: TGTGCCAGCAGCCTAGACTCTCCTGGAGCCTACGAGCAGTACTTC. Its protein product is CASSLDSPGAYEQYF. The chain has TRBV9 and TRBJ2-7; D call uncertain. There are 15 residues in the CDR3. The V and J ends lost 4 bases and 2 bases respectively, with 16 bases between them. CDR1 SGDLS and CDR2 YYNGEE come from the germline V gene. Full variable domain (remainder filled in from reference TRBV9 and TRBJ2-7): DSGVTQTPKHLITATGQRVTLRCSPRSGDLSVYWYQQSLDQGLQFLIQYYNGEERAKGNILERFSAQQFPDLHSELNLSSLELGDSALYFCASSLDSPGAYEQYFGPGTRLTVT.

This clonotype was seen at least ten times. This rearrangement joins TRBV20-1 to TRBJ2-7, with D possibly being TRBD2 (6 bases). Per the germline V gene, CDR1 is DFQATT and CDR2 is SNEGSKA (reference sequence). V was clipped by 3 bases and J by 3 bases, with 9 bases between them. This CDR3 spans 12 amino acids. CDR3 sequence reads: CSASASVYEQYF. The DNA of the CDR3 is TGCAGTGCTAGCGCTAGCGTCTACGAGCAGTACTTC.

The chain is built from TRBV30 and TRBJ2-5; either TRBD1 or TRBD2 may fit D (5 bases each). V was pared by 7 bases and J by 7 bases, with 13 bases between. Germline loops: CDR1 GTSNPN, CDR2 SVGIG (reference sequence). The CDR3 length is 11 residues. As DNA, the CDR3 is TGTGCCTACATGGGGGTGGTGACCCAGTACTTC. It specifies CAYMGVVTQYF.

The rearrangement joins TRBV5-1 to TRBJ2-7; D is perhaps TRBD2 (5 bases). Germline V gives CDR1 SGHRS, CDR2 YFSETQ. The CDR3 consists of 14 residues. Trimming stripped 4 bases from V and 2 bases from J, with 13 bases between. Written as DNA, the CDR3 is TGCGCCAGCAGCGGGAGCTATCCCACCTACGAGCAGTACTTC. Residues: CASSGSYPTYEQYF.